This entry describes one T cell receptor beta chain. Its antigen is unknown. The sample originates from a study of beta chain features in type 1 diabetes. This CDR3 has 17 residues. Germline lookup yields CDR1 SGHDN and CDR2 FVKESK. The V end was cut by 3 bases, the J end by 0 bases, with 15 bases between. Sequenced material consisted of expressed TCRB transcripts (all of the isolated RNA was reverse transcribed). Produced via immunoSEQ multiplex PCR; TCRdb's table is partial and in-frame only. Among 250,000 to 350,000 clones, around an eighth were seen once, and the ten largest hold about 0.015%. Regarding the study as a whole: Within each of all four CD4+ subsets, Type 1 diabetes patients had TCRB CDR3s that were moderately but significantly shorter.

This sequence originates from a man aged 25 to 40 with type 1 diabetes. The sequencing input was naive CD4+ T cells from blood. The genes are TRBV14 and TRBJ1-3; unclear D gene. The CDR3 protein is CASSHSVFRFSGNTIYF. In DNA, the CDR3 is TGTGCCAGCAGCCACTCGGTGTTTCGTTTCTCTGGAAACACCATATATTTT.